These 30 T cell receptor beta chains were sequenced from one sample in a study of cytomegalovirus exposure and HLA in healthy donors. Sequencing was performed with immunoSEQ multiplex PCR; in TCRdb, only in-frame clones are kept and a portion is missing. The table shows 250,000 to 350,000 clones, with more than 80% occurring only once. The sequenced sample consisted of PBMCs. The receptors here all came from a woman younger than 30 in good health and CMV-seronegative.

The rearrangement links TRBV19 to TRBJ2-7; D is ambiguous. The V gene lost 3 bases and the J gene lost 3 bases, with 9 bases spanning the gap. The CDR3 sequence is 13 residues long. Germline assignment: CDR1 LNHDA and CDR2 SQIVND (reference sequence). The CDR3 bases are TGTGCCAGTAGTATTGAAGCTGGCTACGAGCAGTACTTC. As protein: CASSIEAGYEQYF.

CDR3 sequence reads: CASSFWTSGSYEQYF. DNA of the CDR3: TGTGCCAGCAGCTTCTGGACTAGCGGATCCTACGAGCAGTACTTC. The rearrangement uses TRBV13 and TRBJ2-7; 10 bases map to TRBD2. This CDR3 is 15 amino acids long. Germline V gene sequence: CDR1 PRHDT, CDR2 FYEKMQ (reference sequence). V dropped 3 bases and J dropped 1; count of bases not matched to a gene: 3. The entire variable domain, with the rest obtained from reference TRBV13 and TRBJ2-7, is as follows: AAGVIQSPRHLIKEKRETATLKCYPIPRHDTVYWYQQGPGQDPQFLISFYEKMQSDKGSIPDRFSAQQFSDYHSELNMSSLELGDSALYFCASSFWTSGSYEQYFGPGTRLTVT.

Comment on this clone: Other nucleotide sequences in the sample specify the same CDR3. V is TRBV2 and J is TRBJ2-7; TRBD2 matches at 9 bases. V shed 6 bases, J shed 0 bases, and the junction held 6 bases outside the gene matches. This CDR3 is built from 15 residues. Germline V gene sequence: CDR1 SNHLY, CDR2 FYNNEI. The CDR3 region is CASSGLAGASYEQYF. For the CDR3, the DNA is TGTGCCAGCAGCGGGTTAGCGGGAGCCTCCTACGAGCAGTACTTC.

The chain links TRBV2 to TRBJ2-1; D uncertain. The CDR3 is made up of 14 amino acids. CDR1 is SNHLY, CDR2 FYNNEI, per germline. The ends were cut back, 2 bases at V and 4 bases at J, with 9 bases in the middle. CDR3 sequence (DNA): TGTGCCAGCAGTGAATCGGCGGTTTACAATGAGCAGTTCTTC. Protein product: CASSESAVYNEQFF. The whole variable domain, filled in from reference TRBV2 and TRBJ2-1, reads EPEVTQTPSHQVTQMGQEVILRCVPISNHLYFYWYRQILGQKVEFLVSFYNNEISEKSEIFDDQFSVERPDGSNFTLKIRSTKLEDSAMYFCASSESAVYNEQFFGPGTRLTVL.

This clone was observed once. This chain links TRBV5-4 with TRBJ1-5, with 10 positions matching TRBD1. This CDR3 contains 16 residues. V was clipped by 7 bases and J by 6 bases; unmatched bases: 13. Looked up from germline, CDR1 is SGHNT and CDR2 is YYREEE (reference sequence). CDR3 amino acids: CASSPAPGDRGQPQHF. The CDR3 region has the DNA TGTGCCAGCTCCCCCGCGCCCGGGGACAGGGGTCAGCCCCAGCATTTT.

V is TRBV5-8 and J is TRBJ2-7; 9 nucleotides agree with TRBD1. The germline V gene has CDR1 SGHTS and CDR2 YDEGEE. The V segment lost 1 base and the J segment 5 bases; nucleotides outside the gene matches: 7. This CDR3 comprises 15 residues. This CDR3 reads CASSLYTGGKDEQYF. DNA of the CDR3: TGTGCCAGCAGCTTGTATACAGGGGGCAAGGACGAGCAGTACTTC.

The chain combines TRBV18 with TRBJ2-5; D remains ambiguous. CDR3 length: 15 amino acids. Trimming stripped 1 base from V and 2 bases from J, with 11 bases between. Germline V gene lookup returns CDR1 KGHSH and CDR2 LQKENI. The CDR3 DNA follows: TGTGCCAGCTCACCACGGCACTCAGGTCAAGAGACCCAGTACTTC. Its translation is CASSPRHSGQETQYF.

V is TRBV7-2 and J is TRBJ1-2, with D uncertain. There are 14 residues in the CDR3. V was clipped by 1 base and J by 3 bases, with 9 bases between them. Germline V gene lookup returns CDR1 SGHTA and CDR2 FQGNSA. Here the CDR3 reads CASSLVTGYYGYTF. DNA of the CDR3: TGTGCCAGCAGCTTAGTGACGGGGTACTATGGCTACACCTTC.

The count of this clone is one. J is TRBJ2-4 and V is TRBV18, with D perhaps matching TRBD2 (7 bases). CDR1 is KGHSH and CDR2 is LQKENI in the germline V gene. This CDR3 contains 14 residues. V was cut by 2 bases and J by 8 bases, with 13 bases left in between. The CDR3 sequence is CASSPGGGSDIQYF. The CDR3 DNA sequence: TGTGCCAGCTCACCAGGCGGGGGCTCGGACATTCAGTACTTC.

This chain joins TRBV6-5 and TRBJ2-7, with 10 bases matching TRBD1. The germline CDR1 and CDR2 sequences are MNHEY and SVGAGI. V was pared by 5 bases and J by 5 bases, with 9 bases of the junction left unmatched. This CDR3 is 15 amino acids long. In nucleotides, the CDR3 is TGTGCCAGCAGTCATGCCGGGACAGGGGTCCACGAGCAGTACTTC. It translates to CASSHAGTGVHEQYF.

This chain connects TRBV14 to TRBJ2-1; TRBD2 matches at 7 bases. This CDR3 comprises 13 residues. Germline assignment: CDR1 SGHDN and CDR2 FVKESK. J was trimmed by 15 bases and V by 3 bases; bases with no gene match: 11. The CDR3 DNA reads as TGTGCCAGCAGCCAGTCAACCGGGACTATGTTGTTCTTC. Translation: CASSQSTGTMLFF.

The chain combines TRBV28 with TRBJ1-1; 11 nucleotides match TRBD1. Germline assignment: CDR1 MDHEN and CDR2 SYDVKM. The CDR3 extends over 15 amino acids. The V segment lost 5 bases and the J segment 5 bases; nucleotides outside the gene matches: 7. The CDR3 protein is CASSEWTGGRTEAFF. In DNA, the CDR3 is TGTGCCAGCAGTGAGTGGACAGGGGGCAGGACTGAAGCTTTCTTT.

The V and J genes are TRBV7-3 and TRBJ2-3; TRBD1 aligns across 8 bases. V was clipped by 3 bases and J by 1 base; unmatched bases: 3. Germline assignment: CDR1 SGHTA and CDR2 FQGTGA. The CDR3 runs 15 residues. CDR3 protein: CASSFQGAGTDTQYF. Here the CDR3 DNA reads TGTGCCAGCAGCTTCCAGGGGGCTGGCACAGATACGCAGTATTTT. Based on the CDR3 plus reference TRBV7-3 and TRBJ2-3, the full variable domain is GAGVSQTPSNKVTEKGKYVELRCDPISGHTALYWYRQSLGQGPEFLIYFQGTGAADDSGLPNDRFFAVRPEGSVSTLKIQRTERGDSAVYLCASSFQGAGTDTQYFGPGTRLTVL.

The chain is built from TRBV27 and TRBJ2-2; possibly TRBD2 for D (6 bases). The CDR3 is 14 residues long. V shed 7 bases and J shed 0 bases, with 9 bases lying between them. CDR1 is MNHEY and CDR2 is SMNVEV in the germline V gene (reference sequence). This CDR3 is CASMEGSNTGELFF. The CDR3 coding sequence is TGTGCCAGCATGGAGGGGTCGAACACCGGGGAGCTGTTTTTT.

Concerning this clone itself: At one boundary the junction diverges from the germline segment, which might be a read error. This chain uses TRBV7-6 with TRBJ2-1; the match to TRBD2 covers 8 bases. There are 15 residues in the CDR3. Germline values: CDR1 SGHVS, CDR2 FNYEAQ. DNA for the CDR3: TGTGCCAGCAGGTTAGGCACTAGCGGCTACAATGAGCAGTTCTTC. It codes for CASRLGTSGYNEQFF.

The genes are TRBV18 and TRBJ2-5, with 8 nucleotides matching TRBD1. The V segment lost 3 bases and the J segment 1 base; nucleotides outside the gene matches: 1. Per germline, CDR1 KGHSH and CDR2 LQKENI. This CDR3 has 14 residues. This CDR3 reads CASSPDRVQETQYF. The CDR3 DNA is TGTGCCAGCTCACCGGACAGGGTCCAAGAGACCCAGTACTTC.

The table lists this clone with a count of one. This sequence joins TRBV18 and TRBJ1-2, with no clear D. Germline V gene lookup returns CDR1 KGHSH and CDR2 LQKENI. The CDR3 has 13 residues. Trimming pared 3 bases from V and 3 bases from J, leaving 8 bases between. In nucleotides, the CDR3 is TGTGCCAGCTCACCCCAGGAAGACTATGGCTACACCTTC. Its protein is CASSPQEDYGYTF.

J is TRBJ1-4 and V is TRBV7-8, with a weak D call TRBD1 (5 bases). Trimming left V 5 bases short and J 0 bases short, with 13 bases between. Germline V gives CDR1 SGHVS, CDR2 FQNEAQ. The CDR3 runs to 16 residues. The CDR3 DNA reads TGTGCCAGCAGCCGACAGACGATAGCAACTAATGAAAAACTGTTTTTT. This translates into CASSRQTIATNEKLFF.

The CDR3 DNA reads TGTGCCAGTATCCCACAGGGGAATAGCAATCAGCCCCAGCATTTT. It encodes CASIPQGNSNQPQHF. The J gene is TRBJ1-5, the V gene TRBV19; 7 bases match TRBD1. The V segment lost 7 bases and the J segment 0 bases; nucleotides outside the gene matches: 6. Germline-derived CDR1 and CDR2 are LNHDA and SQIVND (reference sequence). There are 15 residues in the CDR3.

V usage is TRBV5-1 and J usage is TRBJ1-1; possible D gene TRBD1, 5 bases. The germline CDR1 and CDR2 sequences are SGHRS and YFSETQ. This CDR3 comprises 13 residues. The V end lost 0 bases, the J end lost 4 bases, and 7 bases lay between the germline ends. CDR3 sequence (DNA): TGCGCCAGCAGCTTGGCCCAGGGCACTGAAGCTTTCTTT. Translating gives CASSLAQGTEAFF.

The chain employs TRBV19 and TRBJ2-7, with D unclear. The CDR3 is made up of 15 amino acids. Trimming took off 3 bases at V and 5 bases at J, with 17 bases between the two ends. The germline V gene encodes CDR1 LNHDA and CDR2 SQIVND (reference sequence). In DNA form, the CDR3 reads TGTGCCAGTAGTATGTCCTCGAAGACATTCGACGAGCAGTACTTC. It yields the protein CASSMSSKTFDEQYF. The full variable domain, with the rest looked up from reference TRBV19 and TRBJ2-7, is DGGITQSPKYLFRKEGQNVTLSCEQNLNHDAMYWYRQDPGQGLRLIYYSQIVNDFQKGDIAEGYSVSREKKESFPLTVTSAQKNPTAFYLCASSMSSKTFDEQYFGPGTRLTVT.

This chain uses TRBV6-5 with TRBJ2-7, with 8 bases aligning to TRBD1. The CDR3 runs to 15 residues. The germline V gene has CDR1 MNHEY and CDR2 SVGAGI. V lost 0 bases, J lost 3 bases, and 4 bases stayed unmatched. In DNA, the CDR3 is TGTGCCAGCAGTTACTCCGGCAGGGGGCACTACGAGCAGTACTTC. Translation gives CASSYSGRGHYEQYF.

V gene TRBV2 combines with J gene TRBJ1-5; 10 bases align to TRBD1. The CDR3 covers 14 residues. Trimming removed 4 bases from V and 6 bases from J; junction bases left unmatched: 3. Germline-derived CDR1 and CDR2 are SNHLY and FYNNEI. The CDR3 spells CASSGTGGLQPQHF. The DNA of the CDR3 is TGTGCCAGCAGTGGGACAGGGGGACTTCAGCCCCAGCATTTT.

J is TRBJ1-2 and V is TRBV15, with D possibly being TRBD1 (6 bases). Deletions cut 3 bases from V and 0 bases from J, with 11 bases between. The CDR3 covers 15 residues. Germline-derived CDR1 and CDR2 are LNHNV and YYDKDF (reference sequence). Here the CDR3 reads CATSREDSSNYGYTF. CDR3 nucleotides: TGTGCCACCAGCAGGGAGGACAGCTCTAACTATGGCTACACCTTC.

This chain connects TRBV2 to TRBJ2-1, with 9 bases aligning to TRBD2. The CDR3 runs to 15 residues. V lost 2 bases to trimming and J lost 7 bases; unmatched junction nucleotides: 6. Germline CDR1 and CDR2: SNHLY and FYNNEI. The CDR3 region has the DNA TGTGCCAGCAGTGAATTTAGCGGGAGAGGTAATGAGCAGTTCTTC. Its translation is CASSEFSGRGNEQFF.

In its sample, this clone was seen once. CDR3 in DNA: TGTGCCAGCAGCAGCAGGGGATGGCCTGAAGCTTTCTTT. Its translation is CASSSRGWPEAFF. V usage is TRBV6-5 and J usage is TRBJ1-1; maybe TRBD1 (6 bases). Per the germline V gene, CDR1 is MNHEY and CDR2 is SVGAGI. V lost 6 bases, J lost 6 bases, and 14 bases lay in between. The CDR3 spans 13 residues.

A few counts support this clone. The V call is TRBV7-2, the J call TRBJ2-5, with D possibly being TRBD2 (6 bases). Germline V gene sequence: CDR1 SGHTA, CDR2 FQGNSA. CDR3 length: 17 amino acids. The V end was cut by 1 base, the J end by 2 bases, with 17 bases between. CDR3 DNA sequence: TGTGCCAGCAGCTTAGTGGGTGCCGGGAGTGGGCAAGAGACCCAGTACTTC. Its protein is CASSLVGAGSGQETQYF.

This rearrangement joins TRBV10-3 to TRBJ2-2; 12 positions agree with TRBD1. The CDR3 length is 16 residues. CDR1 is ENHRY, CDR2 SYGVKD, per germline. V was clipped by 7 bases and J by 4 bases; unmatched bases: 7. The DNA of the CDR3 is TGTGCCATCACCCCCGGGACAGGGGGCGCCACCGGGGAGCTGTTTTTT. Amino acids: CAITPGTGGATGELFF.

V and J are TRBV2 and TRBJ1-3; D not certain. This CDR3 is 15 amino acids long. V was trimmed by 6 bases and J by 0 bases, leaving 12 bases between them. Germline lookup yields CDR1 SNHLY and CDR2 FYNNEI. The CDR3 coding sequence is TGTGCCAGCAGCCCCACGGGGAGCTCTGGAAACACCATATATTTT. This translates into CASSPTGSSGNTIYF.

V and J are TRBV5-6 and TRBJ1-2; D uncertain. The CDR3 loop spans 11 amino acids. The V end was cut by 4 bases, the J end by 6 bases, with 7 bases between. Per the germline V gene, CDR1 is SGHDT and CDR2 is YYEEEE. In DNA, the CDR3 is TGTGCCAGCAGCCTAACCAATGGCTACACCTTC. Translation: CASSLTNGYTF.